These 17 T cell receptor beta chains originate from one sample sequenced in a study of OX40 agonist ivuxolimab in advanced cancers. Library generation was performed with the immunoSEQ multiplex PCR assay. TCRdb carries this immuneACCESS record with in-frame sequences only. Its versions omit some clonotypes, under half of them owing to an unresolved V gene in the studies checked, with the rest unexplained. In this sample the table shows about 23,000 clones, approximately 86% of which occur a single time. Jointly, the top ten make up roughly 8.6% of the sample. This material consisted of CD4+ or CD8+ T cells sorted from blood, taken in a trial of the OX40 agonist ivuxolimab. These receptors came from an adult with an advanced solid tumor such as melanoma, head and neck, liver or kidney cancer.

As DNA, the CDR3 is TGTGCCAGCAGCTTAGTATTGGGATCGCCCGATGGCTACACCTTC. Translating gives CASSLVLGSPDGYTF. The chain recombines TRBV7-2 with TRBJ1-2; no reliable D call. This CDR3 spans 15 amino acids. V was shortened by 1 base and J by 6 bases, with 15 bases between the two germline ends. Looked up from germline, CDR1 is SGHTA and CDR2 is FQGNSA.

J is TRBJ2-6 and V is TRBV27, with a possible D match to TRBD1 (6 bases). V was cut by 3 bases and J by 0 bases, with 12 bases left in between. The CDR3 totals 17 residues. Germline CDR1 is MNHEY and CDR2 is SMNVEV (reference sequence). The CDR3 loop is CASSFSGARSGANVLTF. CDR3 coding DNA: TGTGCCAGCAGTTTCTCAGGGGCCCGCTCTGGGGCCAACGTCCTGACTTTC.

The chain links TRBV6-5 to TRBJ2-1; a weak D match, TRBD1 (5 bases). Trimming removed 5 bases from V and 10 bases from J, with 12 bases in between. Per germline, CDR1 MNHEY and CDR2 SVGAGI. The CDR3 contains 12 residues. CDR3 coding DNA: TGTGCCAGCAGTCTCACAGGTGGCGAGCAGTTCTTC. This encodes CASSLTGGEQFF.

This rearrangement joins TRBV13 to TRBJ2-2, with D unclear. V was clipped by 0 bases and J by 3 bases, with 5 bases between them. Germline lookup yields CDR1 PRHDT and CDR2 FYEKMQ (reference sequence). The CDR3 loop spans 14 amino acids. CDR3 sequence reads: CASSLGTYTGELFF. As DNA, the CDR3 is TGTGCCAGCAGCTTAGGTACTTACACCGGGGAGCTGTTTTTT. Full variable domain (outside the CDR3, taken from reference TRBV13 and TRBJ2-2): AAGVIQSPRHLIKEKRETATLKCYPIPRHDTVYWYQQGPGQDPQFLISFYEKMQSDKGSIPDRFSAQQFSDYHSELNMSSLELGDSALYFCASSLGTYTGELFFGEGSRLTVL.

The chain employs TRBV19 and TRBJ2-1, with D maybe TRBD2 (5 bases). CDR3 length: 13 residues. The germline V gene encodes CDR1 LNHDA and CDR2 SQIVND (reference sequence). Trimming took off 5 bases at V and 0 bases at J, with 5 bases between the two ends. CDR3 DNA: TGTGCCAGTAGTGACTACTCCTACAATGAGCAGTTCTTC. It is translated as CASSDYSYNEQFF. Filled out from reference TRBV19 and TRBJ2-1, the complete variable domain reads DGGITQSPKYLFRKEGQNVTLSCEQNLNHDAMYWYRQDPGQGLRLIYYSQIVNDFQKGDIAEGYSVSREKKESFPLTVTSAQKNPTAFYLCASSDYSYNEQFFGPGTRLTVL.

This rearrangement joins TRBV27 to TRBJ1-1; D perhaps matches TRBD1 (5 bases). V was pared by 4 bases and J by 3 bases, with 15 bases between. There are 15 residues in the CDR3. Germline V lookup: CDR1 MNHEY, CDR2 SMNVEV (reference sequence). The CDR3 sequence is CASSSTWAGDTEAFF. The CDR3 DNA sequence: TGTGCCAGCAGTTCCACCTGGGCGGGGGACACTGAAGCTTTCTTT.

This clone was counted only a few times. This chain uses TRBV9 with TRBJ2-2; no definite D call. The CDR3 contains 13 residues. Germline CDR1 is SGDLS and CDR2 is YYNGEE. Trimming removed 0 bases at V and 3 bases at J, with 3 bases between. CDR3 nucleotide sequence: TGTGCCAGCAGCGTAGACGACACCGGGGAGCTGTTTTTT. The encoded protein is CASSVDDTGELFF.

The V call is TRBV6-5, the J call TRBJ2-1; TRBD1 is a possible D gene (6 bases). The CDR3 loop spans 15 amino acids. Germline V gene lookup returns CDR1 MNHEY and CDR2 SVGAGI. V was clipped by 6 bases and J by 0 bases, with 12 bases between them. The CDR3 bases are TGTGCCAGCAGGGTGGGACACAGCTCCTACAATGAGCAGTTCTTC. This translates into CASRVGHSSYNEQFF.

The sample holds a few counts of this clone. Here the CDR3 reads CASTSRGGNEQFF. The CDR3 region has the DNA TGTGCCAGCACCTCCCGTGGGGGCAATGAGCAGTTCTTC. J is TRBJ2-1 and V is TRBV27; D is possibly TRBD1 or TRBD2 (5 bases each). V lost 7 bases and J 6 bases, leaving 13 bases between the germline ends. The CDR3 is made up of 13 amino acids. The germline V gene encodes CDR1 MNHEY and CDR2 SMNVEV (reference sequence).

This clone was detected only once. The chain uses TRBV7-9 and TRBJ1-2, with TRBD1 matching over 11 bases. Germline assignment: CDR1 SEHNR and CDR2 FQNEAQ (reference sequence). Trimming cost V 3 bases and J 5 bases; bases outside gene matches: 5. This CDR3 spans 15 amino acids. The CDR3 reads CASSFSGQGAYGYTF. CDR3 nucleotides: TGTGCCAGCAGCTTTAGTGGACAGGGGGCATATGGCTACACCTTC.

The chain is built from TRBV13 and TRBJ2-1; no reliable D call. Trimming removed 4 bases from V and 8 bases from J, with 9 bases in between. This CDR3 region has 12 residues. Germline V gene sequence: CDR1 PRHDT, CDR2 FYEKMQ (reference sequence). The CDR3 loop is CASSSRHHEQFF. CDR3 coding DNA: TGTGCCAGCAGCTCCCGGCACCATGAGCAGTTCTTC.

Relative to its sample, this clone is medium-sized. This chain joins TRBV4-1 and TRBJ1-5; D remains ambiguous. Trimming removed 1 base at V and 5 bases at J, with 9 bases between. The CDR3 consists of 14 residues. Germline-derived CDR1 and CDR2 are MGHRA and YSYEKL. The CDR3 nucleotides read TGCGCCAGCAGCCAAGGAGGACTGGATCAGCCCCAGCATTTT. It codes for CASSQGGLDQPQHF.

This chain uses TRBV15 with TRBJ2-7; D not resolved. In germline, CDR1 is LNHNV, CDR2 YYDKDF (reference sequence). This CDR3 has 12 residues. V was pared by 1 base and J by 7 bases, with 8 bases between. The CDR3 sequence: CATSRGGTEQYF. CDR3 DNA sequence: TGTGCCACCAGCAGAGGTGGAACAGAGCAGTACTTC.

The CDR3 DNA reads TGTGCCAGCAGCTTAGAGGGGGGGCCGATTGAAGATACGCAGTATTTT. It codes for CASSLEGGPIEDTQYF. The rearrangement links TRBV7-9 to TRBJ2-3, with D possibly TRBD2 on 7 matching bases. Per the germline V gene, CDR1 is SEHNR and CDR2 is FQNEAQ (reference sequence). This CDR3 has 16 residues. The V gene lost 1 base and the J gene lost 5 bases, with 16 bases spanning the gap.

This rearrangement joins TRBV19 to TRBJ1-5, with 8 bases fitting TRBD1. V gave up 2 bases and J gave up 0 bases; unmatched junction bases: 12. Germline values: CDR1 LNHDA, CDR2 SQIVND (reference sequence). This CDR3 is built from 19 residues. The CDR3 coding sequence is TGTGCCAGTAGTATATCCCGCGCAGGGGGCCGGTATAGCAATCAGCCCCAGCATTTT. It translates to CASSISRAGGRYSNQPQHF. Drawing the rest from reference TRBV19 and TRBJ1-5, the complete variable domain is DGGITQSPKYLFRKEGQNVTLSCEQNLNHDAMYWYRQDPGQGLRLIYYSQIVNDFQKGDIAEGYSVSREKKESFPLTVTSAQKNPTAFYLCASSISRAGGRYSNQPQHFGDGTRLSIL.

This chain links TRBV7-6 with TRBJ2-7; 12 nucleotides match TRBD2. Germline trimming cut 1 base from V and 2 bases from J; bases unmatched to any gene: 15. CDR1 and CDR2 from the germline V gene are SGHVS and FNYEAQ. The CDR3 sequence is 20 residues long. Written as DNA, the CDR3 is TGTGCCAGCAGCTTAGGTTTCATGGCTAGCGGGGGGGCGAAGCCCTACGAGCAGTACTTC. Translation gives CASSLGFMASGGAKPYEQYF.

The chain carries TRBV5-1 and TRBJ2-7; 11 nucleotides line up with TRBD2. Germline V CDR1 and CDR2: SGHRS, YFSETQ. J was trimmed by 1 base and V by 2 bases; bases with no gene match: 2. The CDR3 is 15 residues long. This CDR3 reads CASSFRLAGSYEQYF. The CDR3 DNA reads TGCGCCAGCAGCTTTAGACTAGCGGGGTCCTACGAGCAGTACTTC.